The TCR beta chain described here comes from a study of cytomegalovirus exposure and HLA in healthy donors. On this clone itself: Its antigen is not identified.

In the PCR, 60 Vbeta and 13 Jbeta primers were used. TCRdb keeps only in-frame clones here, not all; method: immunoSEQ multiplex PCR. The table lists more than 150,000 clones, roughly three quarters of them singletons. V was shortened by 3 bases and J by 1 base, with 10 bases between the two germline ends. CDR1 and CDR2 (germline): MDHEN, SYDVKM. This CDR3 spans 15 amino acids. Findings of the study overall: TCR beta chains numbering more than 150 were designated cytomegalovirus-associated.

The chain carries TRBV28 and TRBJ1-5; D is undetermined. The receptor was derived from a woman in her thirties in good health and CMV-seropositive. Sequencing used PBMCs. CDR3 DNA: TGTGCCAGCAGTTTTGGAGTTGGGAGCAATCAGCCCCAGCATTTT. Translating it yields CASSFGVGSNQPQHF.